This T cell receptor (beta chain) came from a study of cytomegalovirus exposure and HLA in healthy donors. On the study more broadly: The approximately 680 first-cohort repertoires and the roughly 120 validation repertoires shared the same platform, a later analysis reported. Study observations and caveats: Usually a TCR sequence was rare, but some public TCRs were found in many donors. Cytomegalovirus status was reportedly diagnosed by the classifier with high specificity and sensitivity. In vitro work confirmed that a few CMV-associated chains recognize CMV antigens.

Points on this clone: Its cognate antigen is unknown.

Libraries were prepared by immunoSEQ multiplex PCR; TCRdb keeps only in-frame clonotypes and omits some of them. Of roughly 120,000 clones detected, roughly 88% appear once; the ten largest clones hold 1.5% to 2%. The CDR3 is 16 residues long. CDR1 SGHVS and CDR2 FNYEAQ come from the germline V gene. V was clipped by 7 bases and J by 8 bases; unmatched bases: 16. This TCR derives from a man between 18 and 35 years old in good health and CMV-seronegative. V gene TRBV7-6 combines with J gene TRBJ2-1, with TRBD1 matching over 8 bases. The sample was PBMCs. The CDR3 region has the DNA TGTGCCAGCACCCAACTTACGTGGACAGGGATCGATGAGCAGTTCTTC. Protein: CASTQLTWTGIDEQFF.